These 5 T cell receptor beta chains were all obtained from the same sample, sequenced in a study of beta chain features in type 1 diabetes. General study findings and limits: For Type 1 diabetes patients, all four CD4+ subsets carried TCRB CDR3s that were moderately but significantly shorter.

Isolated RNA was reverse transcribed in full, so expressed TCRB transcripts were sequenced. Using immunoSEQ multiplex PCR, the repertoire was profiled, and TCRdb retains in-frame clones only, with some absent. The data contain some 150,000 clones, approximately 8.7% of them singletons. Their cognate antigens are unknown. Sequencing was carried out using central memory CD4+ T cells from blood. The source is a woman in her 30s with type 1 diabetes.

The V gene is TRBV30, the J gene TRBJ1-4, with 9 bases aligning to TRBD1. The CDR3 is made up of 14 amino acids. Germline assignment: CDR1 GTSNPN and CDR2 SVGIG (reference sequence). J lost 7 bases, V lost 6 bases, and 9 bases had no gene match. The CDR3 loop is CACDIDRGSEKLFF. In DNA, the CDR3 is TGTGCCTGTGATATTGACAGGGGGAGTGAAAAACTGTTTTTT.

V and J are TRBV10-3 and TRBJ1-2, with D uncertain. The V end lost 11 bases, the J end lost 7 bases, and 20 bases lay between the germline ends. Germline-derived CDR1 and CDR2 are ENHRY and SYGVKD. The CDR3 length is 13 residues. Here the CDR3 reads CAVLPGGVSGYTF. As DNA, the CDR3 is TGTGCCGTCCTACCGGGTGGAGTGTCTGGCTACACCTTC.

This clone was counted a few times. The rearrangement links TRBV28 to TRBJ1-1, with 7 bases fitting TRBD1. Per the germline V gene, CDR1 is MDHEN and CDR2 is SYDVKM. Trimming cost V 7 bases and J 4 bases; bases outside gene matches: 9. The CDR3 consists of 14 residues. CDR3 amino acids: CASKGTVGSTEAFF. For the CDR3, the DNA is TGTGCCAGCAAGGGGACAGTCGGGAGCACTGAAGCTTTCTTT.

Many counts were recorded for this clone. V usage is TRBV5-1 and J usage is TRBJ2-7; TRBD1 might be the D (6 bases). Trimming left V 0 bases short and J 5 bases short, with 12 bases between. This CDR3 has 14 residues. Germline CDR1 and CDR2: SGHRS and YFSETQ. The DNA for the CDR3 is TGCGCCAGCAGCTTGGTTCAGGGGATCAACGAGCAGTACTTC. It is translated as CASSLVQGINEQYF.

The table lists this clone with a few counts. The chain employs TRBV30 and TRBJ2-1; 7 bases line up with TRBD2. The CDR3 is made up of 11 amino acids. The V and J ends lost 3 bases and 9 bases, in that order; junction bases with no gene match: 2. Germline V gene lookup returns CDR1 GTSNPN and CDR2 SVGIG (reference sequence). CDR3: CAWSLAVEQFF. The CDR3 region has the DNA TGTGCCTGGAGCCTAGCGGTTGAGCAGTTCTTC.